These 26 T cell receptor beta chains came from one sample sequenced in a study of blood T cell repertoires in COVID-19. Assay used: immunoSEQ multiplex PCR; TCRdb lists only in-frame clones, some missing. The data hold under 200,000 clones, with 65% to 90% observed a single time. Sequenced material: peripheral blood. The receptors stem from a human donor in a cohort sampled during active COVID-19.

The V and J genes are TRBV6-5 and TRBJ2-7, with a possible D match to TRBD1 (6 bases). This CDR3 comprises 14 residues. V was shortened by 8 bases and J by 0 bases, with 14 bases between the two germline ends. CDR1 and CDR2 (germline): MNHEY, SVGAGI. The CDR3 sequence is CASARTGHSYEQYF. As DNA, the CDR3 is TGTGCCAGCGCCAGGACGGGACACTCCTACGAGCAGTACTTC.

The rearrangement uses TRBV11-2 and TRBJ2-1, with D perhaps TRBD2 (6 bases). V lost 6 bases and J lost 6, with 21 bases in between. CDR1 is SGHAT and CDR2 is FQNNGV in the germline V gene. This CDR3 has 16 amino acids. CDR3 sequence: CASSLFRDSRGNEQFF. The CDR3 DNA follows: TGTGCCAGCAGTTTATTCCGGGACTCACGCGGCAATGAGCAGTTCTTC.

The chain combines TRBV12-5 with TRBJ2-6; no clear D. CDR1 is LGHNT, CDR2 FRNRAP, per germline. V was pared by 0 bases and J by 6 bases, with 15 bases between. The CDR3 extends over 17 amino acids. The CDR3 DNA reads as TGTGCTAGTGGTTTGGTAGCGAAGGAGTCGTTGGCCAACGTCCTGACTTTC. It codes for CASGLVAKESLANVLTF.

The gene calls are TRBV28 and TRBJ2-5, with D possibly being TRBD2 (5 bases). CDR1 is MDHEN and CDR2 is SYDVKM in the germline V gene. V dropped 3 bases and J dropped 7 bases, with 15 bases sitting between them. The CDR3 has 14 amino acids. CDR3 coding DNA: TGTGCCAGCAGTTTGGACCCCAGCGGTAGGACCCAGTACTTC. This sequence encodes CASSLDPSGRTQYF.

The chain carries TRBV19 and TRBJ2-7, with 9 positions matching TRBD1. Germline lookup yields CDR1 LNHDA and CDR2 SQIVND (reference sequence). This CDR3 is built from 15 residues. With 5 bases clipped from V and 5 bases from J, the junction kept 10 bases outside the gene matches. CDR3 DNA: TGTGCCAGTAGTCGGTCGGGACAGGGAACCAACGAGCAGTACTTC. Translating gives CASSRSGQGTNEQYF.

V and J are TRBV5-4 and TRBJ1-4; no clear D gene. V was cut by 0 bases and J by 0 bases, with 6 bases left in between. CDR1 is SGHNT and CDR2 is YYREEE in the germline V gene (reference sequence). The CDR3 loop spans 15 amino acids. CDR3 coding DNA: TGTGCCAGCAGCTTGGGCGGCTCAACTAATGAAAAACTGTTTTTT. It yields the protein CASSLGGSTNEKLFF.

This sequence joins TRBV6-6 and TRBJ1-5, with TRBD1 matching 7 bases. This CDR3 is built from 15 residues. Germline loops: CDR1 MNHNY, CDR2 SVGAGI (reference sequence). Germline trimming cut 2 bases from V and 9 bases from J; bases unmatched to any gene: 10. In DNA form, the CDR3 reads TGTGCCAGCAGTTACGACGGACAGGCCCACCGGCCCCAGCATTTT. Translating it yields CASSYDGQAHRPQHF.

V gene TRBV9 combines with J gene TRBJ1-1; TRBD1 aligns across 8 bases. Trimming cost V 0 bases and J 7 bases; bases outside gene matches: 11. CDR1 SGDLS and CDR2 YYNGEE come from the germline V gene. The CDR3 is 16 amino acids. The CDR3 region has the DNA TGTGCCAGCAGCGTAGCCTCGCCAGGGGGCTGGGATGAAGCTTTCTTT. Translated, it gives CASSVASPGGWDEAFF.

V is TRBV7-2 and J is TRBJ1-2, with D unresolved. The V end lost 5 bases, the J end lost 4 bases, and 11 bases lay between the germline ends. CDR1 and CDR2 from the germline V gene are SGHTA and FQGNSA. The CDR3 is made up of 13 amino acids. In DNA, the CDR3 is TGTGCCAGCAGCCCCCACAGCGGCTATGGCTACACCTTC. It encodes CASSPHSGYGYTF.

This chain uses TRBV3-1 (or the pseudogene TRBV3-2) with TRBJ2-2; 8 bases map to TRBD2. V lost 2 bases to trimming and J lost 5 bases; unmatched junction nucleotides: 7. CDR3 length: 16 residues. In germline, CDR1 is LGHDT, CDR2 YNNKEL (reference sequence). CDR3 sequence (DNA): TGTGCCAGCAGCCAAAAGAGGGCGGGGGGAACCGGGGAGCTGTTTTTT. This encodes CASSQKRAGGTGELFF.

A single count supports this clone. V usage is TRBV6-5 and J usage is TRBJ2-7; weak D call: TRBD1 (6 bases). Germline loops: CDR1 MNHEY, CDR2 SVGAGI. The CDR3 sequence is 15 residues long. Trimming took 6 bases from V and 1 from J, leaving 16 bases between them. In nucleotides, the CDR3 is TGTGCCAGCAGGCCCTCTTCCGGGACATCCTACGAGCAGTACTTC. Residues: CASRPSSGTSYEQYF.

V is TRBV27 and J is TRBJ2-7, with TRBD1 matching over 8 bases. J lost 4 bases, V lost 5 bases, and 7 bases had no gene match. Germline V gene data show CDR1 as MNHEY and CDR2 as SMNVEV (reference sequence). This CDR3 region has 14 residues. The CDR3 loop reads CASSPGTGHYEQYF. The CDR3 nucleotides read TGTGCCAGCAGTCCCGGGACAGGCCATTACGAGCAGTACTTC.

The V call is TRBV6-2 or TRBV6-3, the J call TRBJ2-7; D perhaps matches TRBD1 (5 bases). The CDR3 contains 12 residues. The V gene's germline CDR1 is MNHEY and CDR2 SVGEGT. V dropped 5 bases and J dropped 6 bases, with 11 bases sitting between them. DNA for the CDR3: TGTGCCAGCAGTATCGGAAGGGGCGAGCAGTACTTC. Protein product: CASSIGRGEQYF.

This chain links TRBV7-8 with TRBJ1-1, with D possibly being TRBD1 (6 bases). The V gene's germline CDR1 is SGHVS and CDR2 FQNEAQ. The CDR3 has 12 residues. V shed 5 bases and J shed 8 bases, with 12 bases lying between them. CDR3 in amino acids: CASSPPDREAFF. In DNA, the CDR3 is TGTGCCAGCAGCCCCCCTGACAGGGAAGCTTTCTTT. Filled out from reference TRBV7-8 and TRBJ1-1, the complete variable domain reads GAGVSQSPRYKVAKRGQDVALRCDPISGHVSLFWYQQALGQGPEFLTYFQNEAQLDKSGLPSDRFFAERPEGSVSTLKIQRTQQEDSAVYLCASSPPDREAFFGQGTRLTVV.

Comments on this clone: In the same sample, other DNA sequences code for this CDR3. The chain joins TRBV7-3 to TRBJ2-7; D might be TRBD1 (6 bases). The V end was cut by 3 bases, the J end by 0 bases, with 9 bases between. CDR1 is SGHTA, CDR2 FQGTGA, per germline. This CDR3 is built from 14 residues. CDR3 amino acids: CASSLTGSSYEQYF. DNA for the CDR3: TGTGCCAGCAGCTTGACAGGCAGCTCCTACGAGCAGTACTTC.

This chain's CDR3 is CSVARVSSYEQYF. In DNA, the CDR3 is TGCAGCGTAGCGAGGGTGAGCTCCTACGAGCAGTACTTC. The chain joins TRBV29-1 to TRBJ2-7; maybe TRBD2 (5 bases). Germline V gene sequence: CDR1 SQVTM, CDR2 ANQGSEA. The V gene lost 6 bases and the J gene lost 0 bases, with 12 bases spanning the gap. The CDR3 runs 13 residues.

V usage is TRBV9 and J usage is TRBJ1-5; D is undetermined. The ends were cut back, 2 bases at V and 8 bases at J, with 14 bases in the middle. The germline V gene encodes CDR1 SGDLS and CDR2 YYNGEE. This CDR3 comprises 14 residues. CDR3 coding DNA: TGTGCCAGCAGCGTCGGACCCCTCGGGGAGCCCCAGCATTTT. Amino acids: CASSVGPLGEPQHF.

J is TRBJ2-7 and V is TRBV2; TRBD1 matches at 10 bases. The CDR3 runs to 14 residues. J lost 3 bases, V lost 6 bases, and 5 bases had no gene match. Germline V gene sequence: CDR1 SNHLY, CDR2 FYNNEI. CDR3 nucleotides: TGTGCCAGCAGGCGGGGGACAGGGGACTACGAGCAGTACTTC. Its translation: CASRRGTGDYEQYF.

V is TRBV10-2 and J is TRBJ2-2; 11 bases line up with TRBD1. The CDR3 spans 14 residues. With 7 bases clipped from V and 5 bases from J, the junction kept 3 bases outside the gene matches. Germline V gene data show CDR1 as WSHSY and CDR2 as SAAADI. The CDR3 here is CASKGQGGTGELFF. The CDR3 nucleotides read TGCGCCAGCAAGGGACAGGGGGGGACCGGGGAGCTGTTTTTT.

V gene TRBV6-2 or TRBV6-3 combines with J gene TRBJ1-1; TRBD1 agrees at 8 bases. V was clipped by 2 bases and J by 6 bases; unmatched bases: 2. CDR3 length: 13 amino acids. Germline V lookup: CDR1 MNHEY, CDR2 SVGEGT. The CDR3 bases are TGTGCCAGCAGTTACGACAGGGGCTCTGAAGCTTTCTTT. Its protein product is CASSYDRGSEAFF.

The chain combines TRBV5-5 with TRBJ1-4, with D possibly matching TRBD1 (5 bases). The CDR3 covers 15 residues. CDR1 is SGHKS, CDR2 YYEKEE, per germline (reference sequence). Between the trimmed V and J ends, which lost 1 base and 6 bases, there was a span of 13 bases. CDR3 region: CASSLNGAPDEKLFF. As DNA, the CDR3 is TGTGCCAGCAGCTTGAATGGGGCGCCGGATGAAAAACTGTTTTTT.

The V call is TRBV19, the J call TRBJ2-2; possible D gene TRBD1, 5 bases. Looked up from germline, CDR1 is LNHDA and CDR2 is SQIVND (reference sequence). CDR3 length: 14 amino acids. The V gene lost 4 bases and the J gene lost 5 bases, with 11 bases spanning the gap. The CDR3 spells CASSNRQSTGELFF. CDR3 bases: TGTGCCAGTAGTAACCGACAGAGTACCGGGGAGCTGTTTTTT.

This chain links TRBV7-2 with TRBJ2-7; 16 nucleotides align to TRBD2. Germline values: CDR1 SGHTA, CDR2 FQGNSA. With 5 bases clipped from V and 6 bases from J, the junction kept 4 bases outside the gene matches. This CDR3 contains 15 residues. CDR3 protein: CASSLGTSGRGEQYF. The CDR3 nucleotides are TGTGCCAGCAGCCTGGGGACTAGCGGGAGGGGCGAGCAGTACTTC. Combining the CDR3 with reference TRBV7-2 and TRBJ2-7 gives the whole variable domain GAGVSQSPSNKVTEKGKDVELRCDPISGHTALYWYRQSLGQGLEFLIYFQGNSAPDKSGLPSDRFSAERTGGSVSTLTIQRTQQEDSAVYLCASSLGTSGRGEQYFGPGTRLTVT.

This clone appeared once. The J gene is TRBJ2-6, the V gene TRBV30; tentative D call: TRBD1 (5 bases). Germline CDR1 reads GTSNPN; CDR2 reads SVGIG (reference sequence). Trimming removed 4 bases at V and 2 bases at J, with 9 bases between. The CDR3 covers 14 residues. The CDR3 loop is CAWIGAAGANVLTF. The CDR3 DNA reads as TGTGCCTGGATTGGGGCGGCTGGGGCCAACGTCCTGACTTTC.

The J gene is TRBJ1-5, the V gene TRBV28; 7 positions match TRBD1. The CDR3 spans 13 residues. V was clipped by 8 bases and J by 4 bases; unmatched bases: 5. The germline V gene encodes CDR1 MDHEN and CDR2 SYDVKM. The CDR3 DNA reads as TGTGCCAGCCTGGGGACAGCGAATCAGCCCCAGCATTTT. Amino acid sequence: CASLGTANQPQHF.

This chain joins TRBV28 and TRBJ1-6; 10 bases map to TRBD1. V trimming: 4 bases; J trimming: 11 bases; junction bases outside the gene matches: 8. Germline-derived CDR1 and CDR2 are MDHEN and SYDVKM. The CDR3 is 15 amino acids. The CDR3 is CASSSGQGDVAPLHF. Here the CDR3 DNA reads TGTGCCAGCAGTTCCGGACAGGGGGACGTTGCACCCCTCCACTTT.